These 8 T cell receptor beta chains share one sample of origin, sequenced in a study of T cells after yellow fever vaccination. One entry per CDR3 protein results from TCRdb running MiXCR on the 5' RACE reads. The sample contains 110,000 or so distinct CDR3 sequences, about 7.8% of which appear only once. Source: CD4+ T cells sorted from PBMCs, taken 45 days after the first yellow fever vaccination. The receptors come from a young man who received the YFV17D yellow fever vaccine.

V usage is TRBV5-1 and J usage is TRBJ2-2; the D gene is possibly TRBD1 (6 bases). V lost 2 bases to trimming and J lost 1 base, with 12 bases between them. The CDR3 consists of 16 residues. Germline assignment: CDR1 SGHRS and CDR2 YFSETQ. As DNA, the CDR3 is TGCGCCAGCAGCTTTTTTCCGGGACAGAACACCGGGGAGCTGTTTTTT. It specifies CASSFFPGQNTGELFF.

This clonotype was counted many times. This chain links TRBV6-2 or TRBV6-3 with TRBJ2-1; 8 positions match TRBD1. CDR3 length equals 15 residues. The junction had 7 bases not matched to a gene; V was cut back by 4 bases and J by 5 bases. From germline, CDR1 is MNHEY and CDR2 SVGEGT. The CDR3 spells CASSSGQAPDNEQFF. Here the CDR3 DNA reads TGTGCCAGCAGTTCGGGACAGGCCCCTGACAATGAGCAGTTCTTC.

Only a few counts were recorded for this clonotype. The chain links TRBV4-1 to TRBJ1-6; the D gene is possibly TRBD1 (6 bases). CDR3 length: 16 amino acids. Germline CDR1 MGHRA, CDR2 YSYEKL. V was shortened by 0 bases and J by 7 bases, with 13 bases between the two germline ends. The chain's CDR3 is CASSQDPGAVNSPLHF. The CDR3 region has the DNA TGCGCCAGCAGCCAAGATCCAGGGGCGGTCAATTCACCCCTCCACTTT.

Comments on this clonotype: This may come from a read error, since a much larger clone is one base off. The gene calls are TRBV11-2 and TRBJ2-7, with D unclear. This CDR3 has 15 amino acids. Trimming removed 0 bases from V and 4 bases from J, with 13 bases in between. CDR1 SGHAT and CDR2 FQNNGV come from the germline V gene. The CDR3: CASSLEGIGIYEQYF. CDR3 DNA: TGTGCCAGCAGCTTAGAAGGGATAGGAATATACGAGCAGTACTTC.

Ten or more counts support this clonotype. This sequence joins TRBV9 and TRBJ1-1; tentative D call: TRBD1 (5 bases). This CDR3 region has 14 residues. The germline V and J ends were trimmed by 4 bases and 2 bases, with 12 bases remaining between them. Germline V CDR1 and CDR2: SGDLS, YYNGEE. This CDR3 reads CASSSDSVNTEAFF. The CDR3 region has the DNA TGTGCCAGCAGCTCAGACAGCGTTAACACTGAAGCTTTCTTT.

This clonotype has at least ten counts. The V and J genes are TRBV6-1 and TRBJ1-1; D is unresolved. The CDR3 is 12 amino acids. CDR1 and CDR2 from the germline V gene are MNHNS and SASEGT. The V gene lost 2 bases and the J gene lost 4 bases, with 5 bases spanning the gap. The CDR3 is CASSEFGTEAFF. The CDR3 bases are TGTGCCAGCAGTGAATTTGGCACTGAAGCTTTCTTT.

The chain is built from TRBV7-6 and TRBJ2-7; 8 bases map to TRBD1. Germline lookup yields CDR1 SGHVS and CDR2 FNYEAQ. The CDR3 contains 16 residues. The J segment lost 4 bases and the V segment lost 5 bases, leaving 13 bases of the junction unmatched. In DNA, the CDR3 is TGTGCCAGCAGCGTTACCCAAACACGGACAGGGTACGAGCAGTACGTC. Its protein is CASSVTQTRTGYEQYV.

This clonotype was seen many times. This chain links TRBV20-1 with TRBJ2-5, with a possible D match to TRBD2 (6 bases). The ends were cut back, 0 bases at V and 1 base at J, with 12 bases in the middle. The germline V gene has CDR1 DFQATT and CDR2 SNEGSKA (reference sequence). This CDR3 has 15 amino acids. The CDR3 protein is CSARDVGGSQETQYF. The CDR3 DNA reads TGCAGTGCTAGAGATGTGGGGGGTTCCCAAGAGACCCAGTACTTC.